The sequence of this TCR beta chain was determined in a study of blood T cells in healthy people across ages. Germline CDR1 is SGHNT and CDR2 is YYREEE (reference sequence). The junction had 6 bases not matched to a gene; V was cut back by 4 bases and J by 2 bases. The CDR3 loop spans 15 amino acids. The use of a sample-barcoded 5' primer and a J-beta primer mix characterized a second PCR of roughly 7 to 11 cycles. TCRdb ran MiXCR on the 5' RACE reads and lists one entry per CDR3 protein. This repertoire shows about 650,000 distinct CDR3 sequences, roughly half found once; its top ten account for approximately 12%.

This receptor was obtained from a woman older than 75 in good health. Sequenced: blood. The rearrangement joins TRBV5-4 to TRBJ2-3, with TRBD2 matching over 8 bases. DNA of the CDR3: TGTGCCAGCAGCGGCGGGGGGAAACCCACAGATACGCAGTATTTT. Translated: CASSGGGKPTDTQYF.